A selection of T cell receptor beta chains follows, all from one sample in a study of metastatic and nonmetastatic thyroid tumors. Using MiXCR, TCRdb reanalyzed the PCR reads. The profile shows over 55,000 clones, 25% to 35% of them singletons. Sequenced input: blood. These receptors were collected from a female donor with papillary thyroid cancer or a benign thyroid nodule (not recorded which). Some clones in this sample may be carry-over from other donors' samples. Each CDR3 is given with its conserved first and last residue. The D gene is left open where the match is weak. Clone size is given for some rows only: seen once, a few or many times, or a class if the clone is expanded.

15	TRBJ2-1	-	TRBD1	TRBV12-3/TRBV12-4	TGTGCCAGCAGAGAGGGACAGGTCGGGAACAATGAGCAGTTCTTC	CASREGQVGNNEQFF
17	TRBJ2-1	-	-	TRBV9	TGTGCCAGCAGCGTATTTCTATCCACTGGGAAAAACAATGAGCAGTTCTTC	CASSVFLSTGKNNEQFF
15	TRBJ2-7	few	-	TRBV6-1	TGTGCCAGCAGTGAGGAGGGCGGGGCCGCCTACGAGCAGTACTTC	CASSEEGGAAYEQYF
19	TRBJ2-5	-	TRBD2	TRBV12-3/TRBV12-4	TGTGCCAGCAATACATTCGGCCTTAGCGGGAGTTTAAGGGGAGAGACCCAGTACTTC	CASNTFGLSGSLRGETQYF
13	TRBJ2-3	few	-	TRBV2	TGTGCCAGCAGCCAGGGACCCACGGATACGCAGTATTTT	CASSQGPTDTQYF
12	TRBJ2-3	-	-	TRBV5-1	TGCGCCAGTTTAGCGGAAACAGATACGCAGTATTTT	CASLAETDTQYF
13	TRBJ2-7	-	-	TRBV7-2	TGTGCCAGCAGCTTAGCGGGGCCCTACGAGCAGTACTTC	CASSLAGPYEQYF
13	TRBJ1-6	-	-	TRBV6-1	TGTGCCAGCAGTCCTATCAGGGATTCACCCCTCCACTTT	CASSPIRDSPLHF
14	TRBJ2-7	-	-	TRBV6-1	TGTGCCAGCAGGAGACAGGTCCTCTCCTACGAGCAGTACTTC	CASRRQVLSYEQYF
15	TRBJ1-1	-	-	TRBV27	TGTGCCAGCAGTTTTGAAAGGGGGGGTTACACTGAAGCTTTCTTT	CASSFERGGYTEAFF
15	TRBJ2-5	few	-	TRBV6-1	TGTGCCAGCAGTGAAGGTACAGGCGGCCCAGAGACCCAGTACTTC	CASSEGTGGPETQYF
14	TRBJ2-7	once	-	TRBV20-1	TGCAGTGCGAACCTCATGACAGGCGGTCGCGAGCAGTACTTC	CSANLMTGGREQYF
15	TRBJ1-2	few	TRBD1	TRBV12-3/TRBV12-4	TGTGCCAGCAGTTTCCCGTCGACAGGGGGCTATGGCTACACCTTC	CASSFPSTGGYGYTF
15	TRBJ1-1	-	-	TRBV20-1	TGCAGTGCTAGTGCGTTATACAGGGAGGATGCTGAAGCTTTCTTT	CSASALYREDAEAFF
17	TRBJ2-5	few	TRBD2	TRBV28	TGTGCCAGCAGTTCAGACCTAGCGGGGGGGCCTTTAGAGACCCAGTACTTC	CASSSDLAGGPLETQYF
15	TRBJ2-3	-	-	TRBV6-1	TGTGCCAGCAGCTTAGCGGAGACCCTCACAGATACGCAGTATTTT	CASSLAETLTDTQYF
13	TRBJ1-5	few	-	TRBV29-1	TGCAGCGTCCGCCCGGATCCTAATCAGCCCCAGCATTTT	CSVRPDPNQPQHF
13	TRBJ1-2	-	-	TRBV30	TGTGCCTGGAGTGTTTCCAGGGGATACGGCTACACCTTC	CAWSVSRGYGYTF
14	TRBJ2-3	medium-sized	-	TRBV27	TGTGCCAGCAGTTTGGGGGCCCTCACAGATACGCAGTATTTT	CASSLGALTDTQYF
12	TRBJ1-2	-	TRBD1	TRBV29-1	TGCAGCGTTGATCGACAGGGGGGTGGCTACACCTTC	CSVDRQGGGYTF
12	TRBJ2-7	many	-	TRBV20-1	TGCAGTGCTACAGACAGAACCTACGAGCAGTACTTC	CSATDRTYEQYF
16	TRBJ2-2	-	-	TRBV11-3	TGTGCCAGCAGCGCCCGGACAGAGGTTAACACCGGGGAGCTGTTTTTT	CASSARTEVNTGELFF
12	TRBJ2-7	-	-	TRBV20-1	TGCGGTGCCATAGGGGCAAATTACGAGCAGTACTTC	CGAIGANYEQYF
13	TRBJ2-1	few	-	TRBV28	TGTGCCAGCAGCAGGACCCTGTACAATGAGCAGTTCTTC	CASSRTLYNEQFF
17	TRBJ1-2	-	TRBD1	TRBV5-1	TGCGCCAGCAGCCCAAGCGACTTCACAGGGGATGGCTATGGCTACACCTTC	CASSPSDFTGDGYGYTF
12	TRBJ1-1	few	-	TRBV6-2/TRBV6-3	TGTGCCAGCAGTTCCTGGAACACTGAAGCTTTCTTT	CASSSWNTEAFF
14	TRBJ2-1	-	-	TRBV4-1	TGCGCCAGCAGCCAAGTAGGGGAGAGCAATGAGCAGTTCTTC	CASSQVGESNEQFF
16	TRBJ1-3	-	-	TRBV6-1	TGTGCCAGCAGTGAAGGAGGGGGGGTCTCTGGAAACACCATATATTTT	CASSEGGGVSGNTIYF
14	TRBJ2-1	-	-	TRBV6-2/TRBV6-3	TGTGCCAGCAGCGATATGACGGATTACAATGAGCAGTTCTTC	CASSDMTDYNEQFF
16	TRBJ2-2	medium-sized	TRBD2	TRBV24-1	TGTGCCACCAGTGACAGACTAGCAGTGAACACCGGGGAGCTGTTTTTT	CATSDRLAVNTGELFF
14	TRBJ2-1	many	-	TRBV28	TGTGCCAGCACCCAGGGTTATTCCTACAATGAGCAGTTCTTC	CASTQGYSYNEQFF
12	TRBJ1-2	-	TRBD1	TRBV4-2	TGTGCCAGCAGCGACAGGGACGATGGCTACACCTTC	CASSDRDDGYTF
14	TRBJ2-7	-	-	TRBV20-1	TGCAGTGCTAGGGTCGACTTTAGCTCCTACGAGCAGTACTTC	CSARVDFSSYEQYF
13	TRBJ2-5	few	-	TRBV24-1	TGTGCCACCAGCGATGTAAATAGAGAGACCCAGTACTTC	CATSDVNRETQYF
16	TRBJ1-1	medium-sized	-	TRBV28	TGTGCCAGCAGTTTTTACCAGCAAAAAATAAACACTGAAGCTTTCTTT	CASSFYQQKINTEAFF
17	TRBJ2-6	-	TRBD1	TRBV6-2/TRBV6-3	TGTGCCAGCAGTTACTCCCGACAGGGCTCTGGGGCCAACGTCCTGACTTTC	CASSYSRQGSGANVLTF
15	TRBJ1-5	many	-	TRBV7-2	TGTGCCAGCAGCCGCTCGTGGGGGGGCAGTCAGCCCCAGCATTTT	CASSRSWGGSQPQHF
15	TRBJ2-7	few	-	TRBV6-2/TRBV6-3	TGTGCCAGCAGTTACCCGACAGGCCGCTCCTACGAGCAGTACTTC	CASSYPTGRSYEQYF
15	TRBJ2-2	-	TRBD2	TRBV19	TGTGCCAGTAGTAGGGCGGGAGGGGGCACCGGGGAGCTGTTTTTT	CASSRAGGGTGELFF
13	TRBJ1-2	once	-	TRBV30	TGTGCCTGGAGTGTCGGGCGCGACTATGGCTACACCTTC	CAWSVGRDYGYTF
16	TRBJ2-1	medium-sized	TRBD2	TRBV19	TGTGCCAGTAGTATAGAGGGGGCGACTAGCGCCAATGAGCAGTTCTTC	CASSIEGATSANEQFF
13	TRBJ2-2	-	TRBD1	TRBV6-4	TGTGCCACCTCTACAGGGGTTGGCGGGGAGCTGTTTTTT	CATSTGVGGELFF
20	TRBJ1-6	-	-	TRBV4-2	TGTGCCAGCAGCCAGAGTCTACCGGACGGGCCTAGCTCCTATAATTCACCCCTCCACTTT	CASSQSLPDGPSSYNSPLHF
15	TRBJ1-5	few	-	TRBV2	TGTGCCAGCAGTCCCCCGGGAGGAGGGAACCAGCCCCAGCATTTT	CASSPPGGGNQPQHF
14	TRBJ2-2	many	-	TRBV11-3	TGTGCCAGCAGCACCCAGGACAGCACCGGGGAGCTGTTTTTT	CASSTQDSTGELFF
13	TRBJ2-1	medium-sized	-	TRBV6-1	TGTGCCAGCAACATTAAGTTCCACAATGAGCAGTTCTTC	CASNIKFHNEQFF
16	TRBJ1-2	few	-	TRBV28	TGTGCCAGCAGTTTCGGGCGGGGCCACGGTCCCAATGGCTACACCTTC	CASSFGRGHGPNGYTF
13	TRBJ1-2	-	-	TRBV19	TGTGCCAGTAGTGCGGGTCCCCTCTATGGCTACACCTTC	CASSAGPLYGYTF
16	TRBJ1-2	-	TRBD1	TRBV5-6	TGTGCCAGCAGCGACCCTGGACAGGGGGCTCCTTATGGCTACACCTTC	CASSDPGQGAPYGYTF
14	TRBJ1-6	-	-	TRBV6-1	TGTGCCAGCACTAACAAAGGGGATTATTCACCCCTCCACTTT	CASTNKGDYSPLHF
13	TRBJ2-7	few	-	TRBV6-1	TGTGCCAGCAGTGAAATAGTGGGGATCGAGCAGTACTTC	CASSEIVGIEQYF
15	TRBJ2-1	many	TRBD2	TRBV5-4	TGTGCCAGCAGCCCCGGACTAGCGGGGGACAATGAGCAGTTCTTC	CASSPGLAGDNEQFF
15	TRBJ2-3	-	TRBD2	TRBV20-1	TGCAGTGCTAGGACGGTAGCGGGTGTTGTAGATACGCAGTATTTT	CSARTVAGVVDTQYF
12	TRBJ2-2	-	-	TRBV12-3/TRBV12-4	TGTGCCAGCAGTTTGGGCACCGGGGAGCTGTTTTTT	CASSLGTGELFF
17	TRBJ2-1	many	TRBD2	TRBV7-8	TGTGCCAGCAGCTTAAGGCCACTAGCGGGAGTTTTCAATGAGCAGTTCTTC	CASSLRPLAGVFNEQFF
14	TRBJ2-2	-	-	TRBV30	TGTGCCTGCTCGACAGGAGCGAACACCGGGGAGCTGTTTTTT	CACSTGANTGELFF
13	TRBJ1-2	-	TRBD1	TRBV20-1	TGCAGTGCCCATAAAGGGGGCAACTATGGCTACACCTTC	CSAHKGGNYGYTF
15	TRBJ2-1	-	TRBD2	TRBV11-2	TGTGCCAGCAGCCTTCGGACTAGCGGGACGCATGAGCAGTTCTTC	CASSLRTSGTHEQFF
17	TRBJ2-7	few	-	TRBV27	TGTGCCAGCAGTAGCCTTGAGGTTACGGGAGTAAACTACGAGCAGTACTTC	CASSSLEVTGVNYEQYF
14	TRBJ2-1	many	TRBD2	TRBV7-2	TGTGCCAGCAGCTTGGGACTAGCGGGAGTAGAGCAGTTCTTC	CASSLGLAGVEQFF